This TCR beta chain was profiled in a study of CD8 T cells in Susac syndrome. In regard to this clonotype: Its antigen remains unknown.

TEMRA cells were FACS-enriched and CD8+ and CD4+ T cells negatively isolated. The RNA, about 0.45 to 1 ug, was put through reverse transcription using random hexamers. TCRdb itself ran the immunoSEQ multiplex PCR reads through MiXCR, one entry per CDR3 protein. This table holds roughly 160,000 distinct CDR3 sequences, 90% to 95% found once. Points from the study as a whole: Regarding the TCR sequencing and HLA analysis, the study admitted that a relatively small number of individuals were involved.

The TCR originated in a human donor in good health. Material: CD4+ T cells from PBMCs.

Here the CDR3 DNA reads TGTGCCACGAACAAGGAGATACACAATGAGCAGTTCTTC. It specifies CATNKEIHNEQFF. The chain links TRBV2 to TRBJ2-1; D gene uncertain. The ends were cut back, 10 bases at V and 5 bases at J, with 15 bases in the middle. The germline gives CDR1 SNHLY, CDR2 FYNNEI. The CDR3 sequence is 13 residues long.